This TCR beta chain was observed in a study of graft-versus-host responses after intestinal transplantation. Findings and caveats of the study: Recipient marrow contained GvH clones, some of which appeared first in ileum or blood. Early after transplant, HvG clones declined as circulating GvH clones peaked.

Germline CDR1 is SGHNT and CDR2 is YYREEE (reference sequence). The CDR3 has 13 amino acids. Trimming removed 1 base from V and 6 bases from J, with 8 bases in between. Using immunoSEQ multiplex PCR, the repertoire was profiled, and TCRdb retains in-frame clones only, with some absent. In the table there are nearly 25,000 clones, 35% to 50% of which are singletons. Proliferating CFSE-low CD3+CD4+ and CD3+CD8+ responders were sorted after the reaction. This rearrangement joins TRBV5-4 to TRBJ1-3; TRBD1 might be the D (5 bases). The receptor comes from a human patient who received an intestinal transplant. The starting material was alloreactive CD4+ T cells from a mixed lymphocyte reaction culture, obtained before intestinal transplant. Subset in this sample: CFSE-low proliferating T cells sorted from roughly 6-day pre-transplant mixed lymphocyte reaction (GvH or HvG direction). CDR3 sequence: CASSLTGQNTIYF. The CDR3 nucleotides are TGTGCCAGCAGCTTGACAGGCCAAAACACCATATATTTT. Filled out from reference TRBV5-4 and TRBJ1-3, the complete variable domain reads ETGVTQSPTHLIKTRGQQVTLRCSSQSGHNTVSWYQQALGQGPQFIFQYYREEENGRGNFPPRFSGLQFPNYSSELNVNALELDDSALYLCASSLTGQNTIYFGEGSWLTVV.